A selection of T cell receptor beta chains follows, all from one sample in a study of blood T cell repertoires in COVID-19. Clones were sequenced by immunoSEQ multiplex PCR, and TCRdb holds only the in-frame ones, with some missing. This table has about 310,000 clones, 85% to 90% appearing once. The specimen sequenced was peripheral blood. The source is a woman in her 30s with COVID-19, enrolled during active disease. Each CDR3 is given with its conserved first and last residue. A D gene is named only where the DNA matches it firmly.

V	length	J	D	CDR3
TRBV6-5	13	TRBJ1-1	NA	CASSFGAVGEAFF
TRBV5-6	14	TRBJ1-5	TRBD1	CASSFGQGNQPQHF
TRBV7-2	15	TRBJ2-7	TRBD2	CASSSRGGNLYEQYF
TRBV9	16	TRBJ2-3	NA	CASSVGGSVSTDTQYF
TRBV5-5	15	TRBJ2-7	TRBD1	CASSPGTGNLYEQYF
TRBV7-2	15	TRBJ2-5	NA	CASTAERNHQETQYF
TRBV28	15	TRBJ1-2	TRBD1	CASTLPQGAFYGYTF
TRBV13	15	TRBJ2-1	TRBD2	CASSSGASGRNEQFF
TRBV11-2	15	TRBJ1-4	TRBD1	CASSLGVRQGEKLFF
TRBV28	15	TRBJ1-4	NA	CASSLGGSTNEKLFF
TRBV3-1/TRBV3-2	16	TRBJ2-7	NA	CASSHASGAPPYEQYF
TRBV5-1	15	TRBJ2-5	NA	CASSLGQAIQETQYF
TRBV4-1	15	TRBJ2-4	NA	CASSQDLRTQNIQYF
TRBV7-2	12	TRBJ1-5	NA	CASSLEALPQHF
TRBV15	14	TRBJ1-5	NA	CATSSAGANQPQHF
TRBV5-1	14	TRBJ2-7	TRBD1	CASSLRQGVNEQYF
TRBV3-1/TRBV3-2	14	TRBJ1-6	NA	CASNLNTGNSPLHF